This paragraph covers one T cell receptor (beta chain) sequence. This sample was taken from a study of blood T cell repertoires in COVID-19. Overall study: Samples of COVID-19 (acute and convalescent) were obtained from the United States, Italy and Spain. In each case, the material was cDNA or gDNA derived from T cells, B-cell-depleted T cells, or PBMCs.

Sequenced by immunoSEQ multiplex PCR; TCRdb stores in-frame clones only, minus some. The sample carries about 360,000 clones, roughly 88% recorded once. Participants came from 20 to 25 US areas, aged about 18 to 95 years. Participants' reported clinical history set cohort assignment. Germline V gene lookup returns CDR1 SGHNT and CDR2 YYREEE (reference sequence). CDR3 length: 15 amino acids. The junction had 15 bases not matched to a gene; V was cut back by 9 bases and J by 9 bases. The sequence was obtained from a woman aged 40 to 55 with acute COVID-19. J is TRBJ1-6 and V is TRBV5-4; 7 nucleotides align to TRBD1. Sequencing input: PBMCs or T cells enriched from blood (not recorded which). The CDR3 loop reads CATGGSDRNSSPLHF. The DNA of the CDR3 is TGTGCCACCGGGGGTTCGGACAGGAACAGTTCACCCCTCCACTTT.